Listed below are T cell receptor beta chains from one sample, sequenced in a study of shared clonotypes between healthy human individuals. TCRdb keeps only in-frame clones here, not all; method: immunoSEQ multiplex PCR. The table shows 950,000 to 1,100,000 clones, with roughly 75% occurring only once. The source material was memory CD4+ T cells sorted from blood. Receptors originate from a man younger than 35 in good health. The CDR3 runs from the conserved cysteine through the conserved F or W. A D gene is named only where the DNA matches it firmly. Where a row states a size, it is once, few, many or the class of an expanded clone; other rows omit it.

v_gene,j_gene,d_gene,abundance,CDR3aa,CDR3nt
TRBV7-2,TRBJ2-7,NA,NA,CASSLGGQAGSLQYF,TGTGCCAGCAGCTTAGGGGGCCAGGCCGGGTCCCTCCAGTACTTC
TRBV19,TRBJ1-2,NA,many,CASSATGTLHGYTF,TGTGCCAGTAGTGCTACAGGGACCCTTCATGGCTACACCTTC
TRBV28,TRBJ2-7,NA,NA,CASSLGGRNSYEQYF,TGTGCCAGCAGTTTAGGCGGACGGAACTCCTACGAGCAGTACTTC
TRBV28,TRBJ2-5,TRBD1,once,CASSPQGQGAFETQYF,TGTGCCAGCAGTCCCCAGGGACAGGGGGCGTTTGAGACCCAGTACTTC
TRBV5-1,TRBJ2-3,TRBD2,once,CASTRTPSSGGNTDTQYF,TGCGCCAGCACCCGGACGCCCTCCAGCGGGGGGAATACAGATACGCAGTATTTT
TRBV28,TRBJ1-2,TRBD1,once,CASRRQGYYGYTF,TGTGCCAGCCGTAGACAGGGCTACTATGGCTACACCTTC
TRBV5-4,TRBJ1-2,TRBD1,NA,CASSSRDSVGGYTF,TGTGCCAGCAGCTCACGGGACAGCGTGGGTGGCTACACCTTC
TRBV25-1,TRBJ1-4,NA,NA,CASSEHGTFNEKLFF,TGTGCCAGCAGTGAGCACGGGACCTTTAATGAAAAACTGTTTTTT
TRBV6-5,TRBJ2-7,NA,NA,CASSLAAWGTYEQYF,TGTGCCAGCAGTTTAGCGGCCTGGGGGACCTACGAGCAGTACTTC
TRBV7-2,TRBJ1-2,NA,NA,CASSLEFTTPNYGYTF,TGTGCCAGCAGCTTAGAGTTCACTACTCCGAACTATGGCTACACCTTC
TRBV6-5,TRBJ1-6,TRBD1,NA,CASSAPGQANSPLHF,TGTGCCAGCAGTGCGCCGGGACAGGCTAATTCACCCCTCCACTTT
TRBV9,TRBJ2-5,NA,NA,CASSSHRDGETQYF,TGTGCCAGCAGCTCTCACAGGGATGGAGAGACCCAGTACTTC
TRBV28,TRBJ2-7,NA,NA,CLVERVPTYEQYF,TGTCTAGTAGAGAGGGTACCCACCTACGAGCAGTACTTC
TRBV7-9,TRBJ1-6,NA,NA,CASSPDGRVDSPLHF,TGTGCCAGCAGCCCGGACGGCCGGGTCGATTCACCCCTCCACTTT
TRBV4-1,TRBJ1-3,NA,once,CASSQTRTVENTIYF,TGCGCCAGCAGCCAGACCCGGACTGTGGAAAACACCATATATTTT
TRBV2,TRBJ2-3,NA,NA,CASSLVWTDTQYF,TGTGCCAGCAGTCTCGTCTGGACAGATACGCAGTATTTT
TRBV30,TRBJ1-4,NA,NA,CAWSWDTVGEKLFF,TGTGCCTGGAGTTGGGACACCGTAGGAGAAAAACTGTTTTTT
TRBV11-2,TRBJ2-2,NA,NA,CASSFGGIGELFF,TGTGCCAGCAGCTTTGGAGGGATCGGGGAGCTGTTTTTT
TRBV9,TRBJ2-7,NA,NA,CASGTGTYFYEQYF,TGTGCCAGCGGCACCGGGACGTACTTCTACGAGCAGTACTTC
TRBV5-4,TRBJ2-1,NA,NA,CASSLERRDNEQFF,TGTGCCAGCAGCTTGGAAAGACGGGACAATGAGCAGTTCTTC
TRBV2,TRBJ2-6,NA,NA,CASHLGAGANVLTF,TGTGCCAGCCATTTGGGGGCTGGGGCCAACGTCCTGACTTTC
TRBV9,TRBJ1-2,TRBD1,NA,CASSVEPGGWGYTF,TGTGCCAGCAGCGTAGAGCCAGGGGGCTGGGGCTACACCTTC
TRBV2,TRBJ2-3,TRBD2,NA,CASSEAMGLAGGLRTDTQYF,TGTGCCAGCAGTGAAGCGATGGGACTAGCGGGGGGCCTTCGGACAGATACGCAGTATTTT
TRBV2,TRBJ2-7,TRBD1,NA,CASSGQGDEQYF,TGTGCCAGCAGTGGACAGGGCGACGAGCAGTACTTC
TRBV5-1,TRBJ2-7,NA,NA,CASSKNLNSYEQYF,TGCGCCAGCTCAAAAAATCTCAACTCCTACGAGCAGTACTTC
TRBV19,TRBJ1-2,TRBD1,NA,CASSIVPTGGMNGYTF,TGTGCCAGTAGTATAGTGCCGACAGGGGGTATGAATGGCTACACCTTC
TRBV7-2,TRBJ1-1,TRBD1,once,CASSLGGTGYMNTEAFF,TGTGCCAGCAGCTTAGGGGGGACAGGCTACATGAACACTGAAGCTTTCTTT
TRBV28,TRBJ1-4,NA,NA,CASSNSGGRANEKLFF,TGTGCCAGCAGTAATTCGGGGGGCAGGGCGAACGAAAAACTGTTTTTT
TRBV6-5,TRBJ2-5,TRBD2,few,CASGGAGEETQYF,TGTGCCAGCGGAGGAGCGGGAGAAGAGACCCAGTACTTC
TRBV4-3,TRBJ1-5,TRBD1,NA,CASSQDGRGQPQHF,TGCGCCAGCAGCCAAGATGGCAGGGGGCAGCCCCAGCATTTT
TRBV30,TRBJ1-4,NA,few,CAWTPGMGQLFF,TGTGCCTGGACCCCAGGTATGGGTCAACTGTTTTTT
TRBV5-1,TRBJ2-5,NA,NA,CASSSSLSGPQETQYF,TGCGCCAGCAGCTCCTCCCTCAGCGGGCCTCAAGAGACCCAGTACTTC
TRBV28,TRBJ2-5,NA,NA,CASSTQPGEETQYF,TGTGCCAGCAGTACCCAGCCCGGGGAGGAGACCCAGTACTTC
TRBV7-6,TRBJ1-2,NA,NA,CASSLGTGPLEYGYTF,TGTGCCAGCAGCTTAGGGACCGGACCTCTCGAGTATGGCTACACCTTC
TRBV6-5,TRBJ2-7,TRBD1,NA,CASSYSTGATYEQYF,TGTGCCAGCAGTTACTCGACAGGGGCTACCTACGAGCAGTACTTC
TRBV11-2,TRBJ1-1,NA,NA,CASSLDPVFRPSEAFF,TGTGCCAGCAGCTTAGATCCGGTATTTCGCCCGAGTGAAGCTTTCTTT
TRBV9,TRBJ1-2,NA,few,CASSVDVAAGGYTF,TGTGCCAGCAGCGTAGACGTGGCAGCTGGAGGCTACACCTTC
TRBV5-6,TRBJ1-1,NA,NA,CASSPDLMNTEAFF,TGTGCCAGCAGCCCGGATCTCATGAACACTGAAGCTTTCTTT
TRBV14,TRBJ1-5,NA,NA,CASSPVTGPNQPQHF,TGTGCCAGCAGCCCCGTTACAGGGCCTAATCAGCCCCAGCATTTT
TRBV7-2,TRBJ2-4,NA,NA,CASSLDRGTTGHIQYF,TGTGCCAGCAGCCTAGATAGAGGGACAACCGGACACATTCAGTACTTC
TRBV30,TRBJ2-2,TRBD1,NA,CACSLQGAGELFF,TGTGCCTGCTCCCTCCAGGGGGCCGGGGAGCTGTTTTTT
TRBV27,TRBJ2-1,NA,few,CASRQTPSGRSSYNEQFF,TGTGCCAGCAGGCAAACCCCCTCCGGGCGGAGCTCCTACAATGAGCAGTTCTTC
TRBV10-1,TRBJ2-7,TRBD2,NA,CASSDGGSNDEQYF,TGCGCCAGCAGTGACGGCGGGAGTAACGACGAGCAGTACTTC
TRBV10-3,TRBJ1-3,TRBD1,NA,CAIRAPGQGKNTIYF,TGTGCCATCAGGGCACCGGGACAGGGCAAAAACACCATATATTTT
TRBV5-1,TRBJ2-7,NA,few,CASSPGRLFSYEQYF,TGCGCCAGCAGCCCGGGACGGCTGTTTAGCTACGAGCAGTACTTC
TRBV18,TRBJ2-5,NA,NA,CASSPSSQETQYF,TGTGCCAGCTCACCATCGTCCCAAGAGACCCAGTACTTC
TRBV5-4,TRBJ2-3,NA,NA,CASSQTGTGQADTQYF,TGTGCCAGCAGCCAAACCGGAACAGGGCAGGCAGATACGCAGTATTTT
TRBV6-5,TRBJ2-7,TRBD1,many,CASSPRTGTYEQYF,TGTGCCAGCAGCCCAAGGACAGGGACCTACGAGCAGTACTTC
TRBV19,TRBJ2-5,NA,NA,CASSMSLGWETQYF,TGTGCCAGTAGTATGTCATTGGGTTGGGAGACCCAGTACTTC